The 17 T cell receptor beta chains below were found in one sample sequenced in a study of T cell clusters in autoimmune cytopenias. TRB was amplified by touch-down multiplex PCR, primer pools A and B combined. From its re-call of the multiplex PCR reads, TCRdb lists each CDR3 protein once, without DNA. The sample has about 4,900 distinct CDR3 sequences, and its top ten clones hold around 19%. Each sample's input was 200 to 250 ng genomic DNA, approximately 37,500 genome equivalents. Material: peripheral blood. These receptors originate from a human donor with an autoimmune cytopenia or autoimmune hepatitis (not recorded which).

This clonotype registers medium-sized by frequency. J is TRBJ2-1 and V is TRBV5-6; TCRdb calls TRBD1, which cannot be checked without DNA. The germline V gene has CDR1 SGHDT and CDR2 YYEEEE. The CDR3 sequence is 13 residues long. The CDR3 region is CASSFDRGNEQFF.

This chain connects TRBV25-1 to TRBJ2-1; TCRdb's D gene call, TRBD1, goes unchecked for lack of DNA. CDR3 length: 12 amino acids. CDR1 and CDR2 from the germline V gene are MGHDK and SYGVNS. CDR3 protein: CATTGQMSEQFF.

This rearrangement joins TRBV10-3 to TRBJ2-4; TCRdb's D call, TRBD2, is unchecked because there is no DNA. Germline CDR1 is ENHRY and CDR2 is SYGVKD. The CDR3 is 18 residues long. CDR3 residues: CAISSGTSPPLAKNIQYF.

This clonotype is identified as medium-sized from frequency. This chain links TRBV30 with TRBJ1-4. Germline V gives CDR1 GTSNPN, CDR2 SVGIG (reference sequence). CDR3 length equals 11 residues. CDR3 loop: CAWSVAEKLFF.

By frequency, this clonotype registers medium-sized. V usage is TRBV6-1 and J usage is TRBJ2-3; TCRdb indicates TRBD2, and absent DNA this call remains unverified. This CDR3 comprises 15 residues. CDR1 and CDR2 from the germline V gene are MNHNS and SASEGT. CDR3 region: CASSDFLAGPDTQYF.

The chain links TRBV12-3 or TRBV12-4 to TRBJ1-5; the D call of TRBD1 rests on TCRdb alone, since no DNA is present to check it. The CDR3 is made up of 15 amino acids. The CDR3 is CASSLGRGGNQPQHF.

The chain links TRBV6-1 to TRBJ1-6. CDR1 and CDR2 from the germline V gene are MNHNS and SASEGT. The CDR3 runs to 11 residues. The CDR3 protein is CASSYPSPLHF.

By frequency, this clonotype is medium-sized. CDR3 protein: CASSYSSARGEPQHF. The chain employs TRBV6-1 and TRBJ1-5. The CDR3 loop spans 15 amino acids. Per germline, CDR1 MNHNS and CDR2 SASEGT.

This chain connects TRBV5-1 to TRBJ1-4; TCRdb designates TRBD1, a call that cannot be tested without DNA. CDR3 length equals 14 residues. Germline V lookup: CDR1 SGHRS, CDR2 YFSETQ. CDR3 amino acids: CASTQGTGGEKLFF.

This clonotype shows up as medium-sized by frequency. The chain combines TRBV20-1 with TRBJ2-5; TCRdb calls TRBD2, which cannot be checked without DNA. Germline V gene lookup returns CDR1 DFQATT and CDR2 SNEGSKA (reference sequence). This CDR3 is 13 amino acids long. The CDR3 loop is CSFRDSDKQAQYF.

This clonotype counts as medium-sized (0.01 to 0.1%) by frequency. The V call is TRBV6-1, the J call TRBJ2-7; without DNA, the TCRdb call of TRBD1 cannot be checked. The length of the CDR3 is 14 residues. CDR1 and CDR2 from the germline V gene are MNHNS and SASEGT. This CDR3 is CASRYAGTHYEQYF.

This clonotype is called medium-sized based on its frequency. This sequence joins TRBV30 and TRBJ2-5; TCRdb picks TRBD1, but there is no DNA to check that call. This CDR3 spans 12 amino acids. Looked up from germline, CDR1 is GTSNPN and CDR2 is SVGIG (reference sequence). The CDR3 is CAWRIGRWAQYF.

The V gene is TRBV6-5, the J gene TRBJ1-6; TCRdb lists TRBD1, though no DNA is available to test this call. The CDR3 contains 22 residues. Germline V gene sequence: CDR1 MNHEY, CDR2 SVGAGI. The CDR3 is CASSYSTEFGRSHPIPNSPLHF.

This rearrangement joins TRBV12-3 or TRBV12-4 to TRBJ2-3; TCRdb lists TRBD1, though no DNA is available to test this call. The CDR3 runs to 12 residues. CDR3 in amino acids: CASSSGQGPQYF.

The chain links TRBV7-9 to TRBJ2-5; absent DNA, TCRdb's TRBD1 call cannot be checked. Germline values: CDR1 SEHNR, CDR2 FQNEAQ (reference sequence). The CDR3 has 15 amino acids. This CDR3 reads CASSLDTGFEETQYF.

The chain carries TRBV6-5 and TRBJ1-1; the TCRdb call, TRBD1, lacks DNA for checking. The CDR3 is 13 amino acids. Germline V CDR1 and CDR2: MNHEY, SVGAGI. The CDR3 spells CASGRGLVTEAFF.

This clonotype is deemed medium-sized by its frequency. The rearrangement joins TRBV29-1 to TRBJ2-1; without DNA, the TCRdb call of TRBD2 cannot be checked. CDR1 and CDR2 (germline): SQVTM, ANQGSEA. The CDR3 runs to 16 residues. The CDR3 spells CSVTKSGTKSYNEQFF.